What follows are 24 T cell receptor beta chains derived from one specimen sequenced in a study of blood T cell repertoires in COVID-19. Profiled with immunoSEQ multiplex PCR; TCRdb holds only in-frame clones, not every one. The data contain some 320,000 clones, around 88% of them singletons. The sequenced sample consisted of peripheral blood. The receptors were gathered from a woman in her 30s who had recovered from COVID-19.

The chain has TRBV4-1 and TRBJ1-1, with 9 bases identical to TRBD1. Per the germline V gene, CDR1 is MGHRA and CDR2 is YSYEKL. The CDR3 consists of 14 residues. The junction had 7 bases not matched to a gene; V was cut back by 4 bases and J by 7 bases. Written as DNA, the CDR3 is TGCGCCAGCAGCCTCCGGGACAGGGCTCGTGAAGCTTTCTTT. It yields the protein CASSLRDRAREAFF.

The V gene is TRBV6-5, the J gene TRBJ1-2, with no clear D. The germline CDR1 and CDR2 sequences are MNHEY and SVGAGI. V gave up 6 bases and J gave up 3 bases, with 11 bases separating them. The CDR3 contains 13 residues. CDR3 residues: CASRISSDYGYTF. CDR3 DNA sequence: TGTGCCAGCAGGATCTCCAGCGACTATGGCTACACCTTC.

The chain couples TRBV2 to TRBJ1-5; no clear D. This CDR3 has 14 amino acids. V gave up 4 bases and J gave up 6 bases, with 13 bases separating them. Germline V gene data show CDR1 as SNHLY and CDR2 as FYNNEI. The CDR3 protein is CASSVAQFSQPQHF. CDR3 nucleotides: TGTGCCAGCAGTGTTGCCCAGTTCAGTCAGCCCCAGCATTTT.

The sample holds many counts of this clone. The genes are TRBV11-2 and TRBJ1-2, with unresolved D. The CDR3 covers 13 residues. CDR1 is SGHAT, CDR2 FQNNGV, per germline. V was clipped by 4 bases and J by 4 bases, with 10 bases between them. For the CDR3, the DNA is TGTGCCAGCAGCTCCTTAGTCCTCTATGGCTACACCTTC. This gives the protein CASSSLVLYGYTF. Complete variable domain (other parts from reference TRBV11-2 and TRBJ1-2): EAGVAQSPRYKIIEKRQSVAFWCNPISGHATLYWYQQILGQGPKLLIQFQNNGVVDDSQLPKDRFSAERLKGVDSTLKIQPAKLEDSAVYLCASSSLVLYGYTFGSGTRLTVV.

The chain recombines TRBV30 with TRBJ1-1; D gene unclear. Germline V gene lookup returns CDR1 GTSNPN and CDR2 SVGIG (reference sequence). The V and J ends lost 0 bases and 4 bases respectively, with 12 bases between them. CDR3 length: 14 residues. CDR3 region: CAWSVSTRVTEAFF. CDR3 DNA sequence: TGTGCCTGGAGTGTCTCCACCCGAGTCACTGAAGCTTTCTTT. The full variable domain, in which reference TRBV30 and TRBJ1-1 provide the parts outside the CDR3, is SQTIHQWPATLVQPVGSPLSLECTVEGTSNPNLYWYRQAAGRGLQLLFYSVGIGQISSEVPQNLSASRPQDRQFILSSKKLLLSDSGFYLCAWSVSTRVTEAFFGQGTRLTVV.

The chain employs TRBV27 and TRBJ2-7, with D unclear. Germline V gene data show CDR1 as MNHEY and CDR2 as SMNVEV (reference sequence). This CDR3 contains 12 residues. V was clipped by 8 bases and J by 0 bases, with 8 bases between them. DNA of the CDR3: TGTGCCAGCGGAGTTTCCTCCTACGAGCAGTACTTC. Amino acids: CASGVSSYEQYF.

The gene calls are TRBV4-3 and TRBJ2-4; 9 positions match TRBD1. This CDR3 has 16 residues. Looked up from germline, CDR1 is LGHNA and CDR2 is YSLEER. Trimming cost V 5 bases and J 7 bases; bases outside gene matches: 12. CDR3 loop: CASSVQPGQGNNIQYF. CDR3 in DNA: TGCGCCAGCAGCGTACAACCGGGACAGGGAAACAACATTCAGTACTTC.

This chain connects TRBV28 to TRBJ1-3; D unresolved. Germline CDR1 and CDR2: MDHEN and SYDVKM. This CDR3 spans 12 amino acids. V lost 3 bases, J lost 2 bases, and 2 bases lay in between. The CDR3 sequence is CASSFAGNTIYF. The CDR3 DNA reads TGTGCCAGCAGTTTCGCTGGAAACACCATATATTTT.

The CDR3 DNA reads TGCGCCAGCAGCCAAGAGGCAGGGGACACCGGGGAGCTGTTTTTT. This encodes CASSQEAGDTGELFF. This chain connects TRBV4-3 to TRBJ2-2; tentative D call: TRBD1 (6 bases). This CDR3 is 15 amino acids long. In germline, CDR1 is LGHNA, CDR2 YSLEER. Trimming took 0 bases from V and 3 from J, leaving 8 bases between them.

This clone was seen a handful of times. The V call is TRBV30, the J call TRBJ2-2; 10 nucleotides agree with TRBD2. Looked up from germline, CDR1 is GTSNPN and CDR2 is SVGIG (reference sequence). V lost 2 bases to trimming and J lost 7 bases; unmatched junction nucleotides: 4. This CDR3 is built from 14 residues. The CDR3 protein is CAWSRSGGDGELFF. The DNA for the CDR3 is TGTGCCTGGAGTAGAAGCGGGGGGGACGGGGAGCTGTTTTTT.

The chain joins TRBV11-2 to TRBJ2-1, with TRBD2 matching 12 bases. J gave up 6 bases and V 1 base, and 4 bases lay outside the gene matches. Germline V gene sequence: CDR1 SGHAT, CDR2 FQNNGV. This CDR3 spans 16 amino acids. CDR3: CASSLARLAGANEQFF. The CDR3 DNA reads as TGTGCCAGCAGCTTAGCCCGACTAGCGGGGGCCAATGAGCAGTTCTTC.

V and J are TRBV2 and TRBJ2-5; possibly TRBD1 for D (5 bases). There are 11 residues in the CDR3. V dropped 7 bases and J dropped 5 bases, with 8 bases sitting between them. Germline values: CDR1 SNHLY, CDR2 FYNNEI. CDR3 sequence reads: CASMKGETQYF. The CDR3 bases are TGTGCCAGCATGAAGGGGGAGACCCAGTACTTC.

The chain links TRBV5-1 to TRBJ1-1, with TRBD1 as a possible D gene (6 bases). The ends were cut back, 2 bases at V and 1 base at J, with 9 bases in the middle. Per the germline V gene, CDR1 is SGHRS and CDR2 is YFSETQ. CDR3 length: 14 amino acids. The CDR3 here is CASSFQGRNTEAFF. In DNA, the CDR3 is TGCGCCAGCAGCTTCCAGGGGCGGAACACTGAAGCTTTCTTT.

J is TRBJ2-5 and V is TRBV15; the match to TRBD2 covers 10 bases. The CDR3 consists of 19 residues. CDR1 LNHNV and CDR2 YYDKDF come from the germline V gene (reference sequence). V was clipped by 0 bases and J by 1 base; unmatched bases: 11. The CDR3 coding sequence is TGTGCCACCAGCAGAGAGGGGGTAGCGGGGGGCTATACCCAAGAGACCCAGTACTTC. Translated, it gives CATSREGVAGGYTQETQYF.

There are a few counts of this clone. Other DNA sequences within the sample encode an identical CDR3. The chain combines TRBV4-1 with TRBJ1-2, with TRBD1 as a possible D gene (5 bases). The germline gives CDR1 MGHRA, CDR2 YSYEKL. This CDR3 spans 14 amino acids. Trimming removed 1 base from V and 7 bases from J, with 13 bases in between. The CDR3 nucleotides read TGCGCCAGCAGCCAAGGTCAGGGATTAGGTGGCTACACCTTC. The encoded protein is CASSQGQGLGGYTF.

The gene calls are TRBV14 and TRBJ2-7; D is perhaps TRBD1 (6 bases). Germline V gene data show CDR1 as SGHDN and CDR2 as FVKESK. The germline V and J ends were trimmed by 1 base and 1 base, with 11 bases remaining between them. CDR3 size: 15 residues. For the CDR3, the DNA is TGTGCCAGCAGCCAAGGACAGGCAATGTCCTACGAGCAGTACTTC. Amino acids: CASSQGQAMSYEQYF.

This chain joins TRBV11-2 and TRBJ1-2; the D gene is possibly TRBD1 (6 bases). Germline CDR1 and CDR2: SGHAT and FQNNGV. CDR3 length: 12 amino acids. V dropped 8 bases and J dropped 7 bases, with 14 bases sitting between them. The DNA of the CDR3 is TGTGCCAGCGGGTGGACAGCAAGTGGCTACACCTTC. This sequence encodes CASGWTASGYTF.

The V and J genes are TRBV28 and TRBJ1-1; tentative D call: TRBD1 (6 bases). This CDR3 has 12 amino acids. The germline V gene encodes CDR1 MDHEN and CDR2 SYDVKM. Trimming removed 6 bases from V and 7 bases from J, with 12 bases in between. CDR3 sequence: CASRKDRNEAFF. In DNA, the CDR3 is TGTGCCAGCAGAAAAGACAGGAATGAAGCTTTCTTT.

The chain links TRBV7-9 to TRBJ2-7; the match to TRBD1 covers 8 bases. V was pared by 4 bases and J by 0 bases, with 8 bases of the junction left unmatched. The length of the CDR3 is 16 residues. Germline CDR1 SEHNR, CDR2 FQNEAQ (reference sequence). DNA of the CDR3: TGTGCCAGCAGCTCACCTACTGGACAGGGCTCCTACGAGCAGTACTTC. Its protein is CASSSPTGQGSYEQYF.

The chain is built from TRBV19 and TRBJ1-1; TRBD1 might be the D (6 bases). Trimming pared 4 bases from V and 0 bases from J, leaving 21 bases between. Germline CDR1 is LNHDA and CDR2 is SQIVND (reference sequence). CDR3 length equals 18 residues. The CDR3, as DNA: TGTGCCAGTAGTAACCCTTTCCGACAGGCTGGGATGAACACTGAAGCTTTCTTT. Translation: CASSNPFRQAGMNTEAFF.

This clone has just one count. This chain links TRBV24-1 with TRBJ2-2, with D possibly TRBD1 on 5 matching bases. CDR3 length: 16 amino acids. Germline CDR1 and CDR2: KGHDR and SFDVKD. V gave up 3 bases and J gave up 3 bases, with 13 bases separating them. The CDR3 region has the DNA TGTGCCACCAGTGATCCTCATGGGGCCCACACCGGGGAGCTGTTTTTT. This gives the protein CATSDPHGAHTGELFF.

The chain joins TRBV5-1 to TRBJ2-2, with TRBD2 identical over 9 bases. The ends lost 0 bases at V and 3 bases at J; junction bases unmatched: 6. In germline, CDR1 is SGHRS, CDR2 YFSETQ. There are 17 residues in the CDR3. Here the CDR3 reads CASSLGLAGSHTGELFF. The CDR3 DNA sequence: TGCGCCAGCAGCTTGGGGCTAGCGGGGTCCCACACCGGGGAGCTGTTTTTT.

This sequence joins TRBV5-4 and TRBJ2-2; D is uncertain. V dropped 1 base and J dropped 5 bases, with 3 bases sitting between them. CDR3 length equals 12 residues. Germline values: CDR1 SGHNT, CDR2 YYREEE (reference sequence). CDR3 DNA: TGTGCCAGCAGCTTGTCGACCGGGGAGCTGTTTTTT. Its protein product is CASSLSTGELFF.

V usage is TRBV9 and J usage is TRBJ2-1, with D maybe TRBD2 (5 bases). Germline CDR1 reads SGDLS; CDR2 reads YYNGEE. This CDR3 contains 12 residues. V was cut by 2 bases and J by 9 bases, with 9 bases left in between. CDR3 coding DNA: TGTGCCAGCAGCGTTCGAGGGCTTGAGCAGTTCTTC. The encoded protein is CASSVRGLEQFF.